The rows below give T cell receptor beta chains drawn from one sample of a study of vaccination effects on CD4 cells after COVID-19. For these receptors, no antigen is known. Measured with immunoSEQ multiplex PCR; TCRdb has only the in-frame clones, and not every one. The sample consists of 20,000 or so clones, more than 70% of them appearing once. The sequenced sample was CD4+ T cells from PBMCs cultured with HCoV-229E spike peptides, obtained after COVID-19 vaccination. These receptors came from a human donor who received a COVID-19 vaccine. Each CDR3 is given with its conserved first and last residue. The D gene is left open where the match is weak. Size values are once, few and many counts, or a class for expanded clones, and some rows have none.

V gene	CDR3 length	J gene	clone size	D gene	CDR3 protein	CDR3 DNA
TRBV24-1	14	TRBJ2-7	NA	TRBD1	CAVSTGGNSLGQYF	TGTGCCGTTTCGACAGGGGGCAACTCCTTGGGGCAGTACTTC
TRBV12-3/TRBV12-4	12	TRBJ2-5	NA	NA	CASTAGWETQYF	TGTGCCAGCACAGCGGGTTGGGAGACCCAGTACTTC
TRBV6-5	15	TRBJ1-2	once	NA	CASSYASRINYGYTF	TGTGCCAGCAGTTACGCCAGTAGAATTAACTATGGCTACACCTTC
TRBV25-1	15	TRBJ2-3	once	TRBD2	CASSDGGVGADTQYF	TGTGCCAGCAGTGACGGGGGGGTAGGGGCAGATACGCAGTATTTT
TRBV11-2	17	TRBJ1-1	NA	TRBD1	CASSSLAWTGANTEAFF	TGTGCCAGCAGCTCTTTAGCTTGGACAGGGGCAAACACTGAAGCTTTCTTT
TRBV7-9	14	TRBJ1-6	NA	NA	CASSRDSPNSPLHF	TGTGCCAGCAGCAGAGATTCCCCTAATTCACCCCTCCACTTT
TRBV5-1	16	TRBJ1-3	NA	NA	CASSLAGVSEGNTIYF	TGCGCCAGCAGCTTGGCCGGGGTCTCAGAAGGAAACACCATATATTTT
TRBV3-1/TRBV3-2	19	TRBJ2-3	NA	NA	CASSQNTGAASGFTDTQYF	TGTGCCAGCAGCCAAAATACAGGGGCGGCTAGCGGATTCACAGATACGCAGTATTTT
TRBV20-1	12	TRBJ1-1	NA	NA	CSASRGAGEAFF	TGCAGTGCTAGTCGAGGGGCGGGTGAAGCTTTCTTT
TRBV5-6	15	TRBJ1-5	NA	NA	CASSPRGGSNQPQHF	TGTGCCAGCAGCCCCCGGGGGGGGAGCAATCAGCCCCAGCATTTT
TRBV18	16	TRBJ1-1	few	NA	CASSPKDLVMNTEAFF	TGTGCCAGCTCACCCAAGGATCTGGTAATGAACACTGAAGCTTTCTTT
TRBV7-8	15	TRBJ2-5	NA	TRBD2	CASSPGELAAKAQYF	TGTGCCAGCAGCCCGGGCGAACTAGCGGCTAAGGCCCAGTACTTC
TRBV18	13	TRBJ1-2	NA	NA	CASSPTQRYGYTF	TGTGCCAGCTCACCTACCCAGAGGTATGGCTACACCTTC
TRBV5-4	20	TRBJ2-6	once	NA	CASSLARGQGWSSGANVLTF	TGTGCCAGCAGCTTGGCTCGAGGGCAGGGTTGGTCGTCTGGGGCCAACGTCCTGACTTTC
TRBV5-4	13	TRBJ2-7	NA	NA	CASSLDGRYEQYF	TGTGCCAGCAGCTTGGATGGCCGCTACGAGCAGTACTTC
TRBV5-1	16	TRBJ1-4	NA	TRBD1	CASSLGQGATNEKLFF	TGCGCCAGCAGCTTGGGGCAGGGGGCAACTAATGAAAAACTGTTTTTT
TRBV9	12	TRBJ1-2	NA	NA	CASSVAVDGYTF	TGTGCCAGCAGCGTAGCTGTGGATGGCTACACCTTC
TRBV18	14	TRBJ1-1	NA	TRBD1	CASSPPDRAPKAFF	TGTGCCAGCTCACCACCCGACAGGGCCCCTAAAGCTTTCTTT
TRBV12-3/TRBV12-4	11	TRBJ2-7	NA	TRBD2	CASTPGGTLYF	TGTGCCAGCACCCCGGGAGGTACACTGTACTTC
TRBV19	14	TRBJ1-2	once	NA	CASSMWDTNYGYTF	TGTGCCAGTAGTATGTGGGATACGAACTATGGCTACACCTTC
TRBV10-1	16	TRBJ1-2	few	TRBD1	CASSDHDRGGPRGYTF	TGCGCCAGCAGCGACCATGACAGGGGCGGACCCCGTGGCTACACCTTC
TRBV4-1	15	TRBJ1-1	NA	NA	CASSKGTGVLSEAFF	TGCGCCAGCAGCAAAGGGACGGGAGTTCTCTCTGAAGCTTTCTTT
TRBV7-9	15	TRBJ2-5	NA	NA	CASANLGALSGTQYF	TGTGCCAGCGCCAACCTGGGGGCGCTTTCTGGGACCCAGTACTTC
TRBV10-1	15	TRBJ2-3	NA	TRBD2	CASSDPSGRTDTQYF	TGCGCCAGCAGTGATCCTAGCGGGAGAACAGATACGCAGTATTTT
TRBV3-1/TRBV3-2	15	TRBJ2-3	NA	NA	CASSHNSGSTDTQYF	TGTGCCAGCAGCCATAATAGCGGTAGCACAGATACGCAGTATTTT
TRBV6-5	14	TRBJ1-5	medium-sized	NA	CASSSGSGNQPQHF	TGTGCCAGTAGCTCGGGAAGTGGGAATCAGCCCCAGCATTTT